This T cell receptor beta chain was documented in a study of human T cells and chemical hapten exposure. The germline V gene encodes CDR1 KGHSH and CDR2 LQKENI. V lost 1 base, J lost 7 bases, and 16 bases lay in between. This CDR3 comprises 15 residues. For the library, individual cDNA molecules each received unique molecular identifiers. TCRdb called the RACE reads again in MiXCR, with one record for every CDR3 protein. There are about 270,000 distinct CDR3 sequences in the sample; around 7% occur only once, and more than 0.95% lies in the top ten. Noted time point: pre-sensitization, week 0. Noted treatment: therapeutic diphenylcyclopropenone sensitization with weekly scalp DPC. This clonotype was counted a few times.

This material consisted of whole blood, taken in connection with sensitization to the hapten diphenylcyclopropenone (DPC). The chain is built from TRBV18 and TRBJ1-1, with D unclear. This TCR derives from a man younger than 35 with alopecia areata. Some clones in this sample may be carry-over from other donors' samples. In DNA form, the CDR3 reads TGTGCCAGCTCACCACGTCTCGCAGGCCCTGATGAAGCTTTCTTT. This gives the protein CASSPRLAGPDEAFF.